A single sample is the source of the 30 T cell receptor beta chains below, sequenced in a study of control samples from healthy donors and cancer patients. Only in-frame clones appear in the TCRdb table, and some are missing; sequencing was by immunoSEQ multiplex PCR. The table includes roughly 88,000 clones, roughly 91% detected once. Specimen: blood. The receptors come from a man between 50 and 59 years old in good health.

This clone is a singleton in its sample. The rearrangement links TRBV19 to TRBJ1-1; D remains unclear. The CDR3 spans 14 residues. V lost 6 bases and J 1 base, leaving 12 bases between the germline ends. Germline CDR1 is LNHDA and CDR2 is SQIVND (reference sequence). In nucleotides, the CDR3 is TGTGCCAGTAGAGCTGACAAGCCGAACACTGAAGCTTTCTTT. It yields the protein CASRADKPNTEAFF.

The chain links TRBV27 to TRBJ1-3; D is uncertain. V was trimmed by 0 bases and J by 3 bases, leaving 3 bases between them. Germline V gene lookup returns CDR1 MNHEY and CDR2 SMNVEV (reference sequence). CDR3 length: 13 amino acids. CDR3 nucleotides: TGTGCCAGCAGTTTATCCGATGGAAACACCATATATTTT. Protein: CASSLSDGNTIYF.

The rearrangement links TRBV24-1 to TRBJ2-5; the match to TRBD1 covers 11 bases. CDR1 and CDR2 from the germline V gene are KGHDR and SFDVKD. The V and J ends lost 7 bases and 5 bases, in that order; junction bases with no gene match: 8. The CDR3 runs 15 residues. The CDR3 loop reads CATSQRTGGVETQYF. Here the CDR3 DNA reads TGTGCCACCAGCCAACGGACAGGGGGCGTTGAGACCCAGTACTTC.

Only a few counts were recorded for this clone. This sequence joins TRBV4-2 and TRBJ1-5; D gene unclear. The V end lost 0 bases, the J end lost 3 bases, and 12 bases lay between the germline ends. Germline loops: CDR1 LGHNA, CDR2 YNFKEQ. The CDR3 is made up of 16 amino acids. The CDR3 loop reads CASSQETTLLNQPQHF. The DNA of the CDR3 is TGTGCCAGCAGCCAAGAGACAACACTTCTCAATCAGCCCCAGCATTTT.

The chain couples TRBV6-5 to TRBJ2-5, with 9 bases aligning to TRBD2. V was pared by 7 bases and J by 4 bases, with 4 bases of the junction left unmatched. Germline V gene sequence: CDR1 MNHEY, CDR2 SVGAGI. The CDR3 runs 13 residues. The CDR3 bases are TGTGCCAGCATTAGAGCGGGGGGAGAGACCCAGTACTTC. The encoded protein is CASIRAGGETQYF.

This sequence joins TRBV19 and TRBJ2-3, with 9 bases fitting TRBD2. This CDR3 has 15 residues. Germline V gene data show CDR1 as LNHDA and CDR2 as SQIVND (reference sequence). The V and J ends lost 8 bases and 3 bases, in that order; junction bases with no gene match: 9. This CDR3 reads CASCQAGGSTDTQYF. CDR3 sequence (DNA): TGTGCCAGTTGCCAAGCGGGGGGAAGTACAGATACGCAGTATTTT.

The rearrangement uses TRBV10-2 and TRBJ2-7; 9 bases match TRBD2. The germline gives CDR1 WSHSY, CDR2 SAAADI. The CDR3 covers 14 residues. V shed 6 bases, J shed 7 bases, and the junction held 10 bases outside the gene matches. Here the CDR3 reads CASSEGGGVEEQYF. The DNA of the CDR3 is TGCGCCAGCAGCGAAGGCGGGGGGGTAGAGGAGCAGTACTTC.

The chain carries TRBV14 and TRBJ1-3, with D unresolved. CDR1 is SGHDN, CDR2 FVKESK, per germline. This CDR3 has 16 amino acids. Between the trimmed V and J ends, which lost 4 bases and 0 bases, there was a span of 13 bases. CDR3 loop: CASSPLTYSSGNTIYF. DNA of the CDR3: TGTGCCAGCAGCCCCCTGACTTATTCCTCTGGAAACACCATATATTTT.

The rearrangement uses TRBV5-6 and TRBJ2-3, with D possibly being TRBD2 (6 bases). The V end lost 2 bases, the J end lost 2 bases, and 12 bases lay between the germline ends. Germline V lookup: CDR1 SGHDT, CDR2 YYEEEE. The CDR3 is made up of 15 amino acids. The CDR3 DNA reads TGTGCCAGCAGCTTTTCGGGCGGGATCACAGATACGCAGTATTTT. It codes for CASSFSGGITDTQYF.

V usage is TRBV5-1 and J usage is TRBJ2-2; possibly TRBD1 for D (5 bases). This CDR3 has 12 amino acids. V dropped 5 bases and J dropped 7 bases, with 9 bases sitting between them. From germline, CDR1 is SGHRS and CDR2 YFSETQ. The CDR3 here is CASSQGNGELFF. The CDR3 DNA reads TGCGCCAGCAGTCAGGGAAACGGGGAGCTGTTTTTT.

The chain carries TRBV5-1 and TRBJ1-3; 8 bases map to TRBD1. The germline V gene has CDR1 SGHRS and CDR2 YFSETQ. There are 16 residues in the CDR3. V trimming: 4 bases; J trimming: 0 bases; junction bases outside the gene matches: 6. CDR3 in amino acids: CASSRDRPSSGNTIYF. DNA for the CDR3: TGCGCCAGCAGCAGGGACAGGCCAAGCTCTGGAAACACCATATATTTT.

V and J are TRBV2 and TRBJ1-5; D is unclear. The V end was cut by 5 bases, the J end by 6 bases, with 11 bases between. The CDR3 consists of 13 residues. Looked up from germline, CDR1 is SNHLY and CDR2 is FYNNEI. The CDR3 spells CASSQDRGQPQHF. DNA for the CDR3: TGTGCCAGCAGTCAGGATCGCGGTCAGCCCCAGCATTTT.

This clone was seen a few times. This specimen includes other DNA sequences encoding the same CDR3. This chain uses TRBV27 with TRBJ1-1, with a tentative D call TRBD1 (6 bases). The CDR3 runs to 13 residues. Germline CDR1 and CDR2: MNHEY and SMNVEV (reference sequence). Trimming took off 6 bases at V and 3 bases at J, with 11 bases between the two ends. CDR3 sequence reads: CASSYRADTEAFF. The CDR3 DNA follows: TGTGCCAGCAGCTACAGGGCCGACACTGAAGCTTTCTTT.

This CDR3 is CASRGSSTGELFF. The DNA for the CDR3 is TGTGCCAGCAGGGGCAGTAGCACCGGGGAGCTGTTTTTT. The chain combines TRBV12-3 or TRBV12-4 with TRBJ2-2; D gene unclear. The germline V and J ends were trimmed by 6 bases and 4 bases, with 9 bases remaining between them. The CDR3 sequence is 13 residues long.

CDR3 nucleotides: TGTGCCAGCTCACCCCAACAGGTGAGCTCTGGAAACACCATATATTTT. It translates to CASSPQQVSSGNTIYF. V and J are TRBV18 and TRBJ1-3; D perhaps matches TRBD1 (5 bases). Between the trimmed V and J ends, which lost 3 bases and 0 bases, there was a span of 12 bases. Germline loops: CDR1 KGHSH, CDR2 LQKENI. The CDR3 has 16 residues.

The CDR3 region has the DNA TGTGCCAGCAGTGGGGGACAGGGACGTGGCTACGAGCAGTACTTC. Protein: CASSGGQGRGYEQYF. The J gene is TRBJ2-7, the V gene TRBV2; the match to TRBD1 covers 9 bases. V trimming: 4 bases; J trimming: 3 bases; junction bases outside the gene matches: 7. Germline loops: CDR1 SNHLY, CDR2 FYNNEI. This CDR3 is 15 amino acids long.

This clone appeared a few times. The gene calls are TRBV30 and TRBJ1-2; 7 bases align to TRBD1. This CDR3 has 14 residues. After removal of 8 bases from V and 3 bases from J, the junction contained 12 bases not matched to a gene. Germline V gene data show CDR1 as GTSNPN and CDR2 as SVGIG (reference sequence). In DNA form, the CDR3 reads TGTGCCATTCAGCAGGGGGGCTATGACTATGGCTACACCTTC. Residues: CAIQQGGYDYGYTF.

The V gene is TRBV10-1, the J gene TRBJ2-5; 10 bases match TRBD1. Trimming cost V 5 bases and J 4 bases; bases outside gene matches: 4. Germline values: CDR1 WNHNN, CDR2 SYGVQD (reference sequence). This CDR3 contains 14 residues. The CDR3 spells CASSSTGGGETQYF. CDR3 in DNA: TGCGCCAGCAGTTCGACAGGGGGCGGAGAGACCCAGTACTTC.

This chain connects TRBV7-2 to TRBJ2-5; D assignment may be TRBD1 or TRBD2 (6 bases each). V dropped 5 bases and J dropped 6 bases, with 19 bases sitting between them. Germline values: CDR1 SGHTA, CDR2 FQGNSA. CDR3 size: 15 residues. CDR3 nucleotide sequence: TGTGCCAGCAGCCCCGGAGGGGGGCTAGGGCAGACCCAGTACTTC. As protein: CASSPGGGLGQTQYF.

This clone was counted once. V is TRBV7-2 and J is TRBJ2-3; 8 nucleotides align to TRBD2. CDR3 size: 15 residues. From germline, CDR1 is SGHTA and CDR2 FQGNSA. The trim removed 5 bases at V and 2 bases at J, leaving 6 bases unmatched. CDR3 coding DNA: TGTGCCAGCAGCCAGGAAGCGGGGGTCACAGATACGCAGTATTTT. This translates into CASSQEAGVTDTQYF. The variable domain in full, completed from reference TRBV7-2 and TRBJ2-3, reads GAGVSQSPSNKVTEKGKDVELRCDPISGHTALYWYRQSLGQGLEFLIYFQGNSAPDKSGLPSDRFSAERTGGSVSTLTIQRTQQEDSAVYLCASSQEAGVTDTQYFGPGTRLTVL.

The CDR3 is CASSYTLAGGHQSYNEQFF. CDR3 sequence (DNA): TGTGCCAGCAGTTACACACTAGCGGGGGGACACCAATCCTACAATGAGCAGTTCTTC. V is TRBV6-2 or TRBV6-3 and J is TRBJ2-1; TRBD2 matches 12 bases. V shed 2 bases, J shed 1 base, and the junction held 9 bases outside the gene matches. The germline V gene has CDR1 MNHEY and CDR2 SVGEGT. The CDR3 sequence is 19 residues long.

The chain couples TRBV5-1 to TRBJ2-7; D is unresolved. V dropped 0 bases and J dropped 5 bases, with 12 bases sitting between them. Germline V gene data show CDR1 as SGHRS and CDR2 as YFSETQ. The CDR3 has 14 residues. As DNA, the CDR3 is TGCGCCAGCAGCTTGGACAGCTTCAAGGACGAGCAGTACTTC. Translated, it gives CASSLDSFKDEQYF.

The gene calls are TRBV27 and TRBJ1-4; D uncertain. Germline CDR1 reads MNHEY; CDR2 reads SMNVEV (reference sequence). This CDR3 is built from 14 residues. V lost 5 bases to trimming and J lost 5 bases, with 12 bases between them. Here the CDR3 DNA reads TGTGCCAGCAGTAAGACCCAAGGGAATGAAAAACTGTTTTTT. This gives the protein CASSKTQGNEKLFF.

The CDR3 loop reads CASSLLGTSSTYEQYF. DNA for the CDR3: TGCGCCAGCAGCCTCCTCGGGACCTCATCTACCTACGAGCAGTACTTC. The V and J genes are TRBV4-1 and TRBJ2-7; D possibly matches TRBD1 or TRBD2 (5 bases each). The CDR3 covers 16 residues. Germline CDR1 MGHRA, CDR2 YSYEKL. V lost 4 bases to trimming and J lost 2 bases, with 18 bases between them.

V is TRBV5-6 and J is TRBJ2-4, with 8 positions matching TRBD1. The germline CDR1 and CDR2 sequences are SGHDT and YYEEEE. CDR3 length equals 17 residues. V shed 0 bases, J shed 0 bases, and the junction held 5 bases outside the gene matches. CDR3 amino acids: CASSLGTGIRAKNIQYF. The CDR3 region has the DNA TGTGCCAGCAGCTTGGGGACAGGGATAAGAGCCAAAAACATTCAGTACTTC.

The chain carries TRBV5-1 and TRBJ1-5; D gene unclear. V was cut by 0 bases and J by 3 bases, with 10 bases left in between. Germline V lookup: CDR1 SGHRS, CDR2 YFSETQ. There are 15 residues in the CDR3. CDR3 amino acids: CASSLAGLTNQPQHF. The CDR3 DNA sequence: TGCGCCAGCAGCTTGGCCGGGCTGACCAATCAGCCCCAGCATTTT.

V usage is TRBV6-5 and J usage is TRBJ2-2, with D maybe TRBD1 (6 bases). The CDR3 sequence is 15 residues long. Trimming left V 6 bases short and J 1 base short, with 12 bases between. Germline loops: CDR1 MNHEY, CDR2 SVGAGI. The CDR3 spells CASSADRLNTGELFF. The CDR3 bases are TGTGCCAGCAGCGCGGACAGACTGAACACCGGGGAGCTGTTTTTT.

The chain couples TRBV7-9 to TRBJ2-1; 8 nucleotides match TRBD2. This CDR3 region has 19 residues. CDR1 and CDR2 from the germline V gene are SEHNR and FQNEAQ (reference sequence). Trimming took 7 bases from V and 1 from J; bases not matched to a gene: 18. CDR3 amino acids: CASNSDGLAGLPSYNEQFF. Here the CDR3 DNA reads TGTGCCAGCAACTCCGATGGGCTAGCGGGCCTACCATCCTACAATGAGCAGTTCTTC.

The chain couples TRBV19 to TRBJ1-5, with D possibly TRBD1 on 5 matching bases. Germline V gene lookup returns CDR1 LNHDA and CDR2 SQIVND (reference sequence). V lost 6 bases, J lost 7 bases, and 13 bases lay in between. This CDR3 region has 13 residues. CDR3: CASSEGWGQPQHF. CDR3 bases: TGTGCCAGTAGCGAGGGATGGGGGCAGCCCCAGCATTTT. Looking up the rest from reference TRBV19 and TRBJ1-5 gives the full variable domain: DGGITQSPKYLFRKEGQNVTLSCEQNLNHDAMYWYRQDPGQGLRLIYYSQIVNDFQKGDIAEGYSVSREKKESFPLTVTSAQKNPTAFYLCASSEGWGQPQHFGDGTRLSIL.

J is TRBJ2-7 and V is TRBV7-9; D ambiguous. Trimming left V 1 base short and J 2 bases short, with 18 bases between. Germline CDR1 reads SEHNR; CDR2 reads FQNEAQ (reference sequence). CDR3 length equals 17 residues. The CDR3 sequence is CASSLGIGKSEPYEQYF. The CDR3 DNA reads TGTGCCAGCAGCTTAGGTATTGGGAAGTCGGAACCCTACGAGCAGTACTTC. The variable domain in full, completed from reference TRBV7-9 and TRBJ2-7, reads DTGVSQNPRHKITKRGQNVTFRCDPISEHNRLYWYRQTLGQGPEFLTYFQNEAQLEKSRLLSDRFSAERPKGSFSTLEIQRTEQGDSAMYLCASSLGIGKSEPYEQYFGPGTRLTVT.